Each of the 16 T cell receptor beta chains below was sequenced from the same sample in a study of T-cell memory formation after mild COVID-19. In TCRdb, the 5' RACE reads were re-called with MiXCR into one record per CDR3 protein. The sample lists fewer than 450,000 distinct CDR3 sequences, more than 20% occurring once. The sequencing input was PBMCs or a T cell subset sorted from them (not recorded which). The receptors were gathered from an adult woman who had mild COVID-19 (a few samples of this study predate the infection). Cell type and time point are not known.

The chain carries TRBV15 and TRBJ2-1; maybe TRBD2 (5 bases). This CDR3 has 16 amino acids. Germline assignment: CDR1 LNHNV and CDR2 YYDKDF (reference sequence). Trimming shortened V by 0 bases and J by 9 bases, and 18 bases separated the two germline ends. CDR3 region: CATSRDDTSVVSEQFF. The CDR3 DNA sequence: TGTGCCACCAGCAGAGATGACACTAGTGTAGTGAGTGAGCAGTTCTTC.

V and J are TRBV10-3 and TRBJ1-6; D is unclear. Trimming removed 4 bases at V and 8 bases at J, with 9 bases between. Germline V gene sequence: CDR1 ENHRY, CDR2 SYGVKD. The CDR3 is 13 residues long. CDR3 loop: CAISARTDSPLHF. DNA of the CDR3: TGTGCCATCAGTGCCAGGACGGATTCACCCCTCCACTTT.

This clonotype was detected only a few times. V gene TRBV28 combines with J gene TRBJ2-7; 7 bases line up with TRBD1. From germline, CDR1 is MDHEN and CDR2 SYDVKM. J gave up 2 bases and V 4 bases, and 23 bases lay outside the gene matches. The CDR3 extends over 20 amino acids. The chain's CDR3 is CASSSTWQDRHSPTTYEQYF. In nucleotides, the CDR3 is TGTGCCAGCAGTTCTACCTGGCAGGACAGGCATTCCCCTACGACCTACGAGCAGTACTTC.

The sample holds a few counts of this clonotype. The chain has TRBV4-3 and TRBJ2-1, with D possibly called TRBD1 or TRBD2 (5 bases each). This CDR3 is built from 15 residues. Germline V gene data show CDR1 as LGHNA and CDR2 as YSLEER. V gave up 3 bases and J gave up 5 bases, with 14 bases separating them. CDR3 loop: CASSQGVRADNEQFF. The CDR3 nucleotides read TGCGCCAGCAGCCAGGGGGTACGAGCTGACAATGAGCAGTTCTTC.

A few counts support this clonotype. This chain joins TRBV20-1 and TRBJ2-1; D is ambiguous. The CDR3 loop spans 14 amino acids. Trimming shortened V by 6 bases and J by 0 bases, and 12 bases separated the two germline ends. Germline-derived CDR1 and CDR2 are DFQATT and SNEGSKA (reference sequence). The CDR3 loop is CSAPRLSSYNEQFF. CDR3 DNA sequence: TGCAGTGCGCCGCGGTTGAGCTCCTACAATGAGCAGTTCTTC.

A few counts support this clonotype. The V and J genes are TRBV2 and TRBJ2-3; D gene unclear. V was trimmed by 5 bases and J by 6 bases, leaving 6 bases between them. The CDR3 has 11 amino acids. The V gene's germline CDR1 is SNHLY and CDR2 FYNNEI. The CDR3 region is CASSSWDTQYF. In DNA, the CDR3 is TGTGCCAGCAGTAGCTGGGATACGCAGTATTTT.

The chain uses TRBV27 and TRBJ1-1; TRBD1 is a possible D gene (6 bases). The CDR3 has 14 residues. With 6 bases removed from V and 3 bases from J, the gap between germline ends came to 14 bases. From germline, CDR1 is MNHEY and CDR2 SMNVEV (reference sequence). The chain's CDR3 is CASSLQGSDTEAFF. In nucleotides, the CDR3 is TGTGCCAGCAGCCTACAGGGATCGGACACTGAAGCTTTCTTT.

This clonotype was counted at least ten times. The chain joins TRBV18 to TRBJ2-7; D ambiguous. This CDR3 has 13 amino acids. Per germline, CDR1 KGHSH and CDR2 LQKENI. V shed 4 bases and J shed 4 bases, with 11 bases lying between them. The CDR3 DNA reads as TGTGCCAGCTCACTCCAACAAGAATACGAGCAGTACTTC. Translated, it gives CASSLQQEYEQYF.

The chain recombines TRBV9 with TRBJ1-5, with TRBD1 as a possible D gene (6 bases). The CDR3 totals 18 residues. V lost 0 bases and J lost 3, with 19 bases in between. Germline CDR1 is SGDLS and CDR2 is YYNGEE. The CDR3 here is CASSVANGKNRDNQPQHF. Here the CDR3 DNA reads TGTGCCAGCAGCGTAGCGAATGGCAAGAACAGGGACAATCAGCCCCAGCATTTT.

This clonotype was seen a handful of times. The J gene is TRBJ2-2, the V gene TRBV7-3, with D maybe TRBD1 (6 bases). Germline V gene lookup returns CDR1 SGHTA and CDR2 FQGTGA. The CDR3 runs to 16 residues. With 5 bases removed from V and 4 bases from J, the gap between germline ends came to 17 bases. This chain's CDR3 is CASSQLGTPITGELFF. In DNA form, the CDR3 reads TGTGCCAGCAGCCAACTCGGGACACCTATCACCGGGGAGCTGTTTTTT. Using reference TRBV7-3 and TRBJ2-2 for the parts outside the CDR3, the full variable domain is GAGVSQTPSNKVTEKGKYVELRCDPISGHTALYWYRQSLGQGPEFLIYFQGTGAADDSGLPNDRFFAVRPEGSVSTLKIQRTERGDSAVYLCASSQLGTPITGELFFGEGSRLTVL.

There are many counts of this clonotype. The chain is built from TRBV5-1 and TRBJ1-6, with D tentatively TRBD1 (5 bases). CDR1 is SGHRS, CDR2 YFSETQ, per germline. V lost 0 bases and J lost 6, with 10 bases in between. This CDR3 has 15 amino acids. The CDR3 sequence: CASSLGGEINSPLHF. The CDR3 DNA is TGCGCCAGCAGCTTGGGAGGGGAGATTAATTCACCCCTCCACTTT. The full variable domain, in which reference TRBV5-1 and TRBJ1-6 provide the parts outside the CDR3, is KAGVTQTPRYLIKTRGQQVTLSCSPISGHRSVSWYQQTPGQGLQFLFEYFSETQRNKGNFPGRFSGRQFSNSRSEMNVSTLELGDSALYLCASSLGGEINSPLHFGNGTRLTVT.

At least ten counts were recorded for this clonotype. Relative to the germline gene, one junction end is altered; a read error may explain this. The chain couples TRBV5-1 to TRBJ1-1; no firm D call. The CDR3 covers 14 residues. CDR1 SGHRS and CDR2 YFSETQ come from the germline V gene. CDR3 bases: TGTGCCAGTAGTCCCCGTACAGTGAACACTGAAGCTTTCTTT. This codes for CASSPRTVNTEAFF.

This sequence joins TRBV12-3 or TRBV12-4 and TRBJ2-4; D not resolved. The CDR3 runs 13 residues. V was pared by 3 bases and J by 6 bases, with 9 bases between. The CDR3 bases are TGTGCCAGCAGTTTCTCTGGAAGAAACATTCAGTACTTC. It encodes CASSFSGRNIQYF.

This clonotype was detected only once. The chain recombines TRBV5-1 with TRBJ2-3; maybe TRBD2 (5 bases). V shed 0 bases and J shed 6 bases, with 14 bases lying between them. The V gene's germline CDR1 is SGHRS and CDR2 YFSETQ. The CDR3 spans 15 residues. This chain's CDR3 is CASSLDGKLTDTQYF. Written as DNA, the CDR3 is TGCGCCAGCAGCTTGGACGGGAAACTCACGGATACGCAGTATTTT.

This clonotype was seen only a few times. This rearrangement joins TRBV15 to TRBJ1-1; D is uncertain. The length of the CDR3 is 14 residues. From germline, CDR1 is LNHNV and CDR2 YYDKDF (reference sequence). V lost 1 base to trimming and J lost 5 bases, with 11 bases between them. CDR3 sequence: CATSRASERTEAFF. Here the CDR3 DNA reads TGTGCCACCAGCAGAGCATCGGAGCGGACTGAAGCTTTCTTT.

The chain carries TRBV29-1 and TRBJ1-1; D is uncertain. Germline V gives CDR1 SQVTM, CDR2 ANQGSEA. V gave up 5 bases and J gave up 2 bases, with 12 bases separating them. CDR3 length: 13 residues. The CDR3 DNA reads TGCAGCGTTCGAACCCCACCCAACACTGAAGCTTTCTTT. Translation gives CSVRTPPNTEAFF.